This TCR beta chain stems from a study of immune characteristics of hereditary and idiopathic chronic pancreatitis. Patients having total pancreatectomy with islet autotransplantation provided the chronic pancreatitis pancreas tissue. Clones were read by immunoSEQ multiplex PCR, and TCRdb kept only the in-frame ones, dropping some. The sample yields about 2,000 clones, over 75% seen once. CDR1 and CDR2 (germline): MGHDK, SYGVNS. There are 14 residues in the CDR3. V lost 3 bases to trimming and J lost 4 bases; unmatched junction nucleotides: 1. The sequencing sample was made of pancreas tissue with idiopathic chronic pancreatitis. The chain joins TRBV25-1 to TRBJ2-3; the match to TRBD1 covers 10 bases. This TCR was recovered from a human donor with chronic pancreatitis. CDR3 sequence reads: CASSETGGSDTQYF. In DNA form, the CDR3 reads TGTGCCAGCAGTGAGACAGGGGGCTCAGATACGCAGTATTTT.